This TCR beta chain derives from a study of T cell repertoires in cytomegalovirus infection. Study-level background: Public TCR beta signatures marked donors with CMV infection and the matching HLA.

TCRdb reprocessed the reads with MiXCR, giving one entry per CDR3 protein. The top ten hold 18% of the sample, which has roughly 230,000 distinct CDR3 sequences, 22% seen once. The CDR3 sequence is 20 residues long. Germline CDR1 reads SGHTA; CDR2 reads FQGNSA. V dropped 1 base and J dropped 7; count of bases not matched to a gene: 17. This clonotype was counted ten times or more. The source of this sequence is a human donor in good health (CMV status not recorded). Some clones in this sample may be carry-over from other donors' samples. This chain joins TRBV7-2 and TRBJ2-1, with 12 bases lining up with TRBD2. Sequencing was performed on CD8+ T cells from PBMCs. The CDR3 loop is CASSLDMASGGAPGMNEQFF. The DNA of the CDR3 is TGTGCCAGCAGCTTAGATATGGCTAGCGGGGGGGCCCCGGGGATGAATGAGCAGTTCTTC. Full variable domain (missing parts from reference TRBV7-2 and TRBJ2-1): GAGVSQSPSNKVTEKGKDVELRCDPISGHTALYWYRQSLGQGLEFLIYFQGNSAPDKSGLPSDRFSAERTGGSVSTLTIQRTQQEDSAVYLCASSLDMASGGAPGMNEQFFGPGTRLTVL.